Given below is one T cell receptor beta chain in context. Its cognate antigen has yet to be identified. There are no base qualities to consult, and no much larger clone falls within one base. The CDR3 contains 15 residues, cysteine and phenylalanine counted. CDR3 DNA is the only sequence kept; it has 45 bases, read in frame from the first base. V and J are truncated by 6 bases and 0 bases respectively, leaving an intervening sequence of 14 bases. The germline V gene sets CDR1 to MGHRA and CDR2 to YSYEKL. To count as naive, T cells had to be viable CD3+CD4+ or CD3+CD8+ cells with a CCR7+CD45RA+CD45RO-CD95-CD27+CD28+ profile. Related bone marrow donors provided peripheral blood samples on the day of marrow donation. Peripheral blood and bone marrow mononuclear cells were isolated by Ficoll-Hypaque density centrifugation and cryopreserved. CD4+ and CD8+ T cells, including naive and memory subsets, were sorted by FACS using a FACSAria II.

The data originate from a study of T cells after posttransplantation cyclophosphamide (dated by TCRdb to 2016 to 2018). General notes on the study: The study tracked T cell repertoire reconstitution by TRB sequencing after myeloablative bone marrow transplantation using posttransplantation cyclophosphamide as GVHD prophylaxis. Public TRB sequences were compared against a database of over 3,000 sequences linked to responses to pathogens, tumor antigens, self-antigens and alloantigens. Because TRA and TRB clonality correlated tightly in 10 or so samples, later TCR analyses were limited to TRB. TRB sequencing was performed on blood from all 35 or so PTCy patients with 1-year posttransplant specimens. In 3 patients, TRB sequencing was also performed on up to roughly 3 more blood samples taken 2 to 5.2 years after transplant, and in a handful of patients, pretransplant blood was also TRB-sequenced. Antigen receptor sequencing covered samples from approximately 38 PTCy-treated patients and some 15 of their related bone marrow donors. The research as a whole found: The TRB repertoires of T cells infiltrating skin or GI tract showed only limited overlap with the TRB repertoires of T cells in blood. Across a few dozen patients, TRB clonality was highly associated with recipient CMV seropositivity and CMV reactivation, and diversity in PTCy patients was similar to diversity in CNI/methotrexate controls. Donor-recipient similarity was low at 1-2 months but increased during the first year, and donor CD8+ memory clones often dominated later blood repertoires.

Genomic DNA was used for TRB sequencing, which was performed with the immunoSEQ assay at survey resolution or with the hsTCRB kit. The paper's processing steps were these. Initial read processing used immunoSEQ software, and repertoire analyses used the LymphoSeq R package. Clonality was computed as 1 minus normalized Shannon entropy; Gini coefficient was also calculated for each TRB dataset. Phenotypes of unsorted samples were inferred by mapping TRB sequences from sorted subsets of the recipient or donor onto unsorted samples of the same recipient. Drawn from immuneACCESS, this table holds only the in-frame rearrangements with V and J called that TCRdb kept. Clones are partly lost; checked studies trace under half to an unresolved V gene and leave the rest unexplained. V and J calls and clone size come straight from that table; D and trimming were deduced from the DNA. The sample includes about 22,000 clones, with 97% observed a single time. The leading ten clones occupy about 0.13% of the sample.

Specimen: naive CD4+ T cells sorted from PBMCs. This TCR derives from a man between 45 and 60 years old in good health, CMV-negative, and a related stem cell transplant donor. This receptor chain uses TRBV4-1 and TRBJ1-1, with no reliable assignment of the D segment. The CDR3 here reads CASSGQAGMNTEAFF. The DNA is TGCGCCAGCAGTGGTCAGGCCGGTATGAACACTGAAGCTTTCTTT.